A single sample is the source of the 16 T cell receptor beta chains below, sequenced in a study of blood T cell repertoires in COVID-19. Generated by immunoSEQ multiplex PCR, the TCRdb table keeps only in-frame clones and is missing some. In the table there are under 250,000 clones, around nine tenths of which are singletons. Material: peripheral blood. The receptors come from a woman between 70 and 85 years old with active or convalescent COVID-19.

The rearrangement joins TRBV9 to TRBJ2-3, with 13 bases matching TRBD2. The germline gives CDR1 SGDLS, CDR2 YYNGEE. V lost 6 bases to trimming and J lost 1 base; unmatched junction nucleotides: 8. The CDR3 is 17 residues long. The CDR3 spells CASTRTSGGLGTDTQYF. DNA of the CDR3: TGTGCCAGCACCCGGACTAGCGGGGGCCTTGGCACAGATACGCAGTATTTT.

In its sample, this clone was seen once. The V gene is TRBV10-3, the J gene TRBJ2-1; 8 bases map to TRBD2. Germline loops: CDR1 ENHRY, CDR2 SYGVKD. The CDR3 extends over 15 amino acids. The J segment lost 6 bases and the V segment lost 4 bases, leaving 8 bases of the junction unmatched. The CDR3, as DNA: TGTGCCATCAGTGCTGGGATAGCGGGGTCCAATGAGCAGTTCTTC. This gives the protein CAISAGIAGSNEQFF.

V and J are TRBV7-2 and TRBJ1-3; D is possibly TRBD1 (5 bases). The length of the CDR3 is 15 residues. V lost 2 bases, J lost 2 bases, and 10 bases lay in between. Germline CDR1 reads SGHTA; CDR2 reads FQGNSA. CDR3 nucleotide sequence: TGTGCCAGCAGCTTAAGACAGAACACTGGAAACACCATATATTTT. This translates into CASSLRQNTGNTIYF.

This chain uses TRBV12-3 or TRBV12-4 with TRBJ2-3; weak D call: TRBD2 (6 bases). V lost 6 bases to trimming and J lost 4 bases, with 11 bases between them. The CDR3 loop spans 13 amino acids. The CDR3 coding sequence is TGTGCCAGCAGGCCTGGGACTGCAGATACGCAGTATTTT. It is translated as CASRPGTADTQYF.

This clone appeared a few times. The V and J genes are TRBV7-9 and TRBJ2-2; TRBD2 matches at 9 bases. V was pared by 7 bases and J by 1 base, with 7 bases of the junction left unmatched. This CDR3 has 16 residues. Germline CDR1 reads SEHNR; CDR2 reads FQNEAQ (reference sequence). The chain's CDR3 is CASNLAGLMNTGELFF. DNA of the CDR3: TGTGCCAGCAATCTAGCGGGGCTAATGAACACCGGGGAGCTGTTTTTT.

V gene TRBV5-6 combines with J gene TRBJ1-2; weak D call: TRBD1 (6 bases). Trimming removed 1 base at V and 1 base at J, with 8 bases between. Germline assignment: CDR1 SGHDT and CDR2 YYEEEE. This CDR3 is 14 amino acids long. The CDR3 loop is CASSLIQGNYGYTF. The CDR3 bases are TGTGCCAGCAGCTTGATACAGGGTAACTATGGCTACACCTTC.

J is TRBJ1-6 and V is TRBV4-3; D gene unclear. This CDR3 has 15 residues. CDR1 LGHNA and CDR2 YSLEER come from the germline V gene. The V end lost 0 bases, the J end lost 6 bases, and 9 bases lay between the germline ends. CDR3 DNA: TGCGCCAGCAGCCAAGATCGAGGAGTTAATTCACCCCTCCACTTT. Protein product: CASSQDRGVNSPLHF.

The chain uses TRBV19 and TRBJ1-2, with D uncertain. Germline assignment: CDR1 LNHDA and CDR2 SQIVND (reference sequence). Between the trimmed V and J ends, which lost 6 bases and 1 base, there was a span of 21 bases. The CDR3 totals 17 residues. CDR3 bases: TGTGCCAGTAGCTACCGACATGAACTCAGTGATAACTATGGCTACACCTTC. Protein product: CASSYRHELSDNYGYTF. Filled out from reference TRBV19 and TRBJ1-2, the complete variable domain reads DGGITQSPKYLFRKEGQNVTLSCEQNLNHDAMYWYRQDPGQGLRLIYYSQIVNDFQKGDIAEGYSVSREKKESFPLTVTSAQKNPTAFYLCASSYRHELSDNYGYTFGSGTRLTVV.

This clone appeared a few times. The rearrangement uses TRBV18 and TRBJ2-3, with D perhaps TRBD2 (6 bases). V shed 1 base and J shed 0 bases, with 29 bases lying between them. Germline V gene lookup returns CDR1 KGHSH and CDR2 LQKENI. CDR3 size: 22 residues. The CDR3 bases are TGTGCCAGCTCACCACGTGTTAGCGGAACATCCTTATGGCTTAAAAGCACAGATACGCAGTATTTT. This translates into CASSPRVSGTSLWLKSTDTQYF.

V and J are TRBV5-1 and TRBJ1-1; a possible D gene is TRBD1 (6 bases). Germline assignment: CDR1 SGHRS and CDR2 YFSETQ. The V end lost 2 bases, the J end lost 3 bases, and 26 bases lay between the germline ends. The CDR3 has 19 amino acids. CDR3 in amino acids: CASSLRRAQKAGAYTEAFF. CDR3 nucleotide sequence: TGCGCCAGCAGCTTACGGAGGGCCCAAAAAGCGGGGGCTTACACTGAAGCTTTCTTT.

About this clone itself: A much larger clone differs from this one at a single base, so this may be a read error. The chain couples TRBV13 to TRBJ1-6; 10 bases are shared with TRBD1. CDR3 length: 14 amino acids. From germline, CDR1 is PRHDT and CDR2 FYEKMQ (reference sequence). The junction had 4 bases not matched to a gene; V was cut back by 5 bases and J by 9 bases. This CDR3 is CASSAGTGVSPLHF. CDR3 bases: TGTGCCAGCAGCGCCGGGACAGGGGTTTCACCCCTCCACTTT.

V is TRBV6-5 and J is TRBJ1-1, with D maybe TRBD1 (5 bases). The CDR3 covers 13 residues. V lost 0 bases and J lost 5, with 7 bases in between. Looked up from germline, CDR1 is MNHEY and CDR2 is SVGAGI. CDR3 residues: CASSYSKGTEAFF. CDR3 nucleotide sequence: TGTGCCAGCAGTTACTCGAAGGGGACTGAAGCTTTCTTT.

The chain has TRBV4-3 and TRBJ1-1; no clear D. The CDR3 covers 13 residues. The germline gives CDR1 LGHNA, CDR2 YSLEER. Trimming cost V 1 base and J 6 bases, with 9 bases left between them. CDR3 in amino acids: CASSQVGESEAFF. The CDR3 bases are TGCGCCAGCAGCCAAGTTGGTGAGTCTGAAGCTTTCTTT.

The chain joins TRBV6-4 to TRBJ2-3, with D tentatively TRBD1 (5 bases). The CDR3 is 13 residues long. From germline, CDR1 is MRHNA and CDR2 SNTAGT. V dropped 4 bases and J dropped 4 bases, with 9 bases sitting between them. The CDR3 protein is CASSGQGADTQYF. CDR3 nucleotides: TGTGCCAGCAGTGGACAAGGGGCAGATACGCAGTATTTT.

The chain uses TRBV6-5 and TRBJ2-6; D might be TRBD1 (6 bases). Germline V lookup: CDR1 MNHEY, CDR2 SVGAGI. Deletions cut 10 bases from V and 0 bases from J, with 13 bases between. The CDR3 extends over 15 amino acids. DNA for the CDR3: TGTGCCACCCGACAGGCGATCTCTGGGGCCAACGTCCTGACTTTC. Amino acids: CATRQAISGANVLTF.

The V and J genes are TRBV9 and TRBJ2-2; D ambiguous. The germline gives CDR1 SGDLS, CDR2 YYNGEE. This CDR3 contains 15 residues. The V end lost 0 bases, the J end lost 1 base, and 7 bases lay between the germline ends. In DNA, the CDR3 is TGTGCCAGCAGCGTAGATGCGGAGAACACCGGGGAGCTGTTTTTT. Its translation: CASSVDAENTGELFF. Full variable domain (missing parts from reference TRBV9 and TRBJ2-2): DSGVTQTPKHLITATGQRVTLRCSPRSGDLSVYWYQQSLDQGLQFLIQYYNGEERAKGNILERFSAQQFPDLHSELNLSSLELGDSALYFCASSVDAENTGELFFGEGSRLTVL.